This T cell receptor beta chain was sequenced during a study of T-cell reconstitution after alpha-beta-depleted transplantation in children. Broader study findings: Reportedly, roughly two months post-transplant, alpha-beta T cells arose from several hundred expanded graft clones. Newly produced T cells mostly provided counts and TCRbeta diversity after one year, as hyperexpanded clones declined. After transplant, high TCRbeta diversity at day 60 in some patients arose from surviving recipient T cells and thymic progenitors.

This clonotype was observed at least ten times. Its specificity is unknown. The TCRbeta library was prepared with unique molecular identifiers. MiXCR was run by TCRdb on the PCR reads, yielding one entry per CDR3 protein. The table shows about 200,000 distinct CDR3 sequences, with under 8.5% occurring only once. The sequence came from a boy aged 2 to 9 with acute lymphoblastic leukemia, due to receive a stem cell transplant. The source material was PBMCs, sampled before TCRalphabeta/CD19-depleted stem cell transplant.

CDR3 residues: CASSQDYTDEQFF. The CDR3 region has the DNA TGTGCCAGCAGCCAAGATTATACCGATGAGCAGTTCTTC. This chain joins TRBV4-2 and TRBJ2-1; unclear D gene. V gave up 0 bases and J gave up 8 bases, with 8 bases separating them. The CDR3 is 13 amino acids. Germline CDR1 is LGHNA and CDR2 is YNFKEQ.